This T cell receptor (beta chain) is drawn from a study of T-cell memory formation after mild COVID-19. On the study more broadly: Largely donor-specific sequence clusters came from a couple of donors. Study-level findings and limits: Day 15 to 85 contracting clones showed balanced CD4/CD8; day 15 to 37 expanders favored CD4+.

This clonotype was seen only a few times. Its antigen is not known. TCRdb passed the 5' RACE reads through MiXCR, listing each CDR3 protein once. Of 150,000 to 200,000 distinct CDR3 sequences in the sample, about 15% were seen once. Germline CDR1 and CDR2: SNHLY and FYNNEI. The CDR3 contains 16 residues. Trimming took 0 bases from V and 8 from J, leaving 19 bases between them. Sequences were obtained from PBMCs or a T cell subset sorted from them (not recorded which). This sequence was found in an adult woman who had mild COVID-19 (a few samples of this study predate the infection). Cell type and time point are not known. V and J are TRBV2 and TRBJ1-1; D uncertain. CDR3 loop: CASSEALLETLREAFF. The CDR3 DNA is TGTGCCAGCAGTGAAGCGCTTCTTGAAACCTTGAGGGAAGCTTTCTTT.